Listed here are 18 T cell receptor beta chains from one sample, sequenced in a study of regulatory T cells in long-lasting Graves disease. Arm-PCR of CDR3 regions and iRepertoire HTBI primers were the basis on which TCR beta libraries were built. TCRdb reprocessed the multiplex PCR reads with MiXCR, giving one entry per CDR3 protein. The repertoire includes about 470,000 distinct CDR3 sequences, 20% to 25% of them detected once, and 7% to 9% sits in the top ten. Time point noted: persistent/refractory GD, antithyroid drugs over 5 years with positive TRAb. PBMC-extracted RNA yielded the TCR library. This sample comprised peripheral blood mononuclear cells (PBMCs), obtained when the disease was refractory, from a patient treated with antithyroid drugs. The receptors derive from a female donor with Graves disease.

The V gene is TRBV18, the J gene TRBJ1-1; no reliable D call. This CDR3 spans 12 amino acids. Deletions cut 3 bases from V and 6 bases from J, with 8 bases between. CDR1 is KGHSH and CDR2 is LQKENI in the germline V gene. CDR3 DNA: TGTGCCAGCTCACCCGGTGTCGCTGAAGCTTTCTTT. Amino acids: CASSPGVAEAFF.

In this sample, this clonotype turned up many times. The V and J genes are TRBV28 and TRBJ1-2, with D uncertain. V was clipped by 4 bases and J by 4 bases, with 16 bases between them. The CDR3 consists of 15 residues. CDR1 is MDHEN and CDR2 is SYDVKM in the germline V gene. CDR3 coding DNA: TGTGCCAGCAGTTCCTTACCGCCTCGGGGCTATGGCTACACCTTC. It specifies CASSSLPPRGYGYTF.

This clonotype was recorded at least ten times. V is TRBV28 and J is TRBJ1-6; TRBD1 is a possible D gene (5 bases). The CDR3 has 18 residues. Germline V gene lookup returns CDR1 MDHEN and CDR2 SYDVKM. Trimming removed 3 bases at V and 3 bases at J, with 18 bases between. This CDR3 is CASSFLRGSEFYNSPLHF. CDR3 nucleotides: TGTGCCAGCAGTTTTTTAAGGGGATCGGAATTCTATAATTCACCCCTCCACTTT.

This clonotype was picked up many times. V is TRBV6-2 or TRBV6-3 and J is TRBJ2-7; 8 bases align to TRBD1. The CDR3 is 14 residues long. Germline values: CDR1 MNHEY, CDR2 SVGEGT. V lost 6 bases to trimming and J lost 6 bases; unmatched junction nucleotides: 10. Here the CDR3 DNA reads TGTGCCAGCAGGACCGGACAGGGACAGCTCGAGCAGTACTTC. Protein: CASRTGQGQLEQYF.

This clonotype was recorded at least ten times. This chain uses TRBV2 with TRBJ2-5, with 9 bases identical to TRBD2. The CDR3 runs 17 residues. Germline lookup yields CDR1 SNHLY and CDR2 FYNNEI. With 6 bases clipped from V and 1 base from J, the junction kept 12 bases outside the gene matches. This CDR3 reads CASSLEGRGGAQETQYF. The CDR3 nucleotides are TGTGCCAGCAGCCTGGAGGGCCGCGGGGGGGCCCAAGAGACCCAGTACTTC.

This clonotype turned up a few times. The chain employs TRBV7-9 and TRBJ2-5, with D tentatively TRBD1 (6 bases). Trimming took off 8 bases at V and 2 bases at J, with 18 bases between the two ends. Germline values: CDR1 SEHNR, CDR2 FQNEAQ (reference sequence). CDR3 length: 15 amino acids. Here the CDR3 DNA reads TGTGCCAGCGGCAGGACCGGGACAAGACAAGAGACCCAGTACTTC. Translating it yields CASGRTGTRQETQYF.

In its sample, this clonotype was seen a few times. The rearrangement links TRBV6-1 to TRBJ2-2, with D maybe TRBD2 (5 bases). CDR1 MNHNS and CDR2 SASEGT come from the germline V gene. There are 14 residues in the CDR3. V was clipped by 5 bases and J by 3 bases, with 10 bases between them. CDR3 amino acids: CASSQGLYTGELFF. CDR3 nucleotides: TGTGCCAGCAGTCAAGGACTCTACACCGGGGAGCTGTTTTTT.

This clonotype was detected a few times. The V and J genes are TRBV5-1 and TRBJ1-2; 7 positions match TRBD1. Germline CDR1 SGHRS, CDR2 YFSETQ. This CDR3 spans 15 amino acids. V shed 4 bases and J 8 bases; nucleotides not matched to a gene: 14. DNA for the CDR3: TGCGCCAGCAGCCGAAGAAACAGGGGCCCCGGCGGCTACACCTTC. This encodes CASSRRNRGPGGYTF.

The rearrangement uses TRBV28 and TRBJ2-3, with TRBD2 matching 8 bases. This CDR3 has 15 residues. CDR1 is MDHEN, CDR2 SYDVKM, per germline. The J segment lost 1 base and the V segment lost 3 bases, leaving 3 bases of the junction unmatched. The DNA for the CDR3 is TGTGCCAGCAGTTTTCTAGCGGGCCGCACAGATACGCAGTATTTT. It encodes CASSFLAGRTDTQYF.

The chain carries TRBV5-4 and TRBJ2-5; TRBD1 matches at 8 bases. The CDR3 is made up of 15 amino acids. The V gene's germline CDR1 is SGHNT and CDR2 YYREEE (reference sequence). V lost 0 bases, J lost 7 bases, and 8 bases stayed unmatched. In nucleotides, the CDR3 is TGTGCCAGCAGCTTGGAGGCCGACAGGGGCCCGACCCAGTACTTC. Translating gives CASSLEADRGPTQYF.

The J gene is TRBJ1-5, the V gene TRBV10-3; 10 bases are shared with TRBD1. V lost 0 bases to trimming and J lost 4 bases; unmatched junction nucleotides: 6. This CDR3 is built from 17 residues. Germline assignment: CDR1 ENHRY and CDR2 SYGVKD. The CDR3 loop reads CAISESRGQGGNQPQHF. In DNA, the CDR3 is TGTGCCATCAGTGAGTCGAGAGGACAGGGGGGAAATCAGCCCCAGCATTTT.

For this clonotype: A much larger clone lies one base from this, so it may be a read error. No conserved phenylalanine or tryptophan ends this CDR3, so it is likely a read error. The V gene is TRBV5-1, the J gene TRBJ2-5; 10 bases are shared with TRBD2. With the DNA end fitting TRBJ2-1 better, the J assignment may be wrong. The V gene's germline CDR1 is SGHRS and CDR2 YFSETQ. The CDR3 covers 15 residues. In nucleotides, the CDR3 is TGCGCCAGCAGCTTTCTAGCGGGGGCTATCAATGAGCAGTTCTCC. Translated: CASSFLAGAINEQFS.

The chain recombines TRBV12-3 or TRBV12-4 with TRBJ2-7; D is unresolved. The CDR3 covers 14 residues. Trimming removed 7 bases at V and 1 base at J, with 14 bases between. The CDR3 loop is CASTSHRASYEQYF. CDR3 bases: TGTGCCAGCACCTCGCATCGGGCATCCTACGAGCAGTACTTC.

This sequence joins TRBV4-1 and TRBJ2-7; D not certain. The CDR3 is 15 residues long. V was cut by 4 bases and J by 0 bases, with 13 bases left in between. The germline CDR1 and CDR2 sequences are MGHRA and YSYEKL. CDR3 DNA sequence: TGCGCCAGCAGCCTAGCTATTACAGACTCCTACGAGCAGTACTTC. Translating it yields CASSLAITDSYEQYF.

This clonotype was recorded a few times. J is TRBJ2-1 and V is TRBV7-9, with D hard to call. Trimming removed 2 bases from V and 5 bases from J, with 7 bases in between. The length of the CDR3 is 13 residues. Germline lookup yields CDR1 SEHNR and CDR2 FQNEAQ (reference sequence). CDR3 sequence reads: CASSLLWDNEQFF. The CDR3 DNA is TGTGCCAGCAGCTTACTGTGGGACAATGAGCAGTTCTTC.

This clonotype was recorded at least ten times. V gene TRBV24-1 combines with J gene TRBJ2-7; 7 nucleotides align to TRBD1. Germline V CDR1 and CDR2: KGHDR, SFDVKD. The CDR3 spans 14 residues. V was clipped by 1 base and J by 4 bases; unmatched bases: 3. In DNA, the CDR3 is TGTGCCACCAGTGATTTCATGGACAGGTACGAGCAGTACTTC. Encoded protein: CATSDFMDRYEQYF.

Details on this clonotype: A clone one base away is much larger, so this may be a read error. Here the CDR3 DNA reads TGTGCCAGCACGAGGGAGTATAATTCACCCCCCCACTTT. It yields the protein CASTREYNSPPHF. This chain uses TRBV28 with TRBJ1-6, with D unresolved. Germline V gene sequence: CDR1 MDHEN, CDR2 SYDVKM. The CDR3 loop spans 13 amino acids.

For the CDR3, the DNA is TGTGCCAGCAGCCAACAAAGGGTCGGGTTTTGGGACACTGAAGCTTTCTTT. As protein: CASSQQRVGFWDTEAFF. The chain recombines TRBV14 with TRBJ1-1; no clear D gene. This CDR3 is built from 17 residues. Germline values: CDR1 SGHDN, CDR2 FVKESK. V gave up 2 bases and J gave up 3 bases, with 19 bases separating them.